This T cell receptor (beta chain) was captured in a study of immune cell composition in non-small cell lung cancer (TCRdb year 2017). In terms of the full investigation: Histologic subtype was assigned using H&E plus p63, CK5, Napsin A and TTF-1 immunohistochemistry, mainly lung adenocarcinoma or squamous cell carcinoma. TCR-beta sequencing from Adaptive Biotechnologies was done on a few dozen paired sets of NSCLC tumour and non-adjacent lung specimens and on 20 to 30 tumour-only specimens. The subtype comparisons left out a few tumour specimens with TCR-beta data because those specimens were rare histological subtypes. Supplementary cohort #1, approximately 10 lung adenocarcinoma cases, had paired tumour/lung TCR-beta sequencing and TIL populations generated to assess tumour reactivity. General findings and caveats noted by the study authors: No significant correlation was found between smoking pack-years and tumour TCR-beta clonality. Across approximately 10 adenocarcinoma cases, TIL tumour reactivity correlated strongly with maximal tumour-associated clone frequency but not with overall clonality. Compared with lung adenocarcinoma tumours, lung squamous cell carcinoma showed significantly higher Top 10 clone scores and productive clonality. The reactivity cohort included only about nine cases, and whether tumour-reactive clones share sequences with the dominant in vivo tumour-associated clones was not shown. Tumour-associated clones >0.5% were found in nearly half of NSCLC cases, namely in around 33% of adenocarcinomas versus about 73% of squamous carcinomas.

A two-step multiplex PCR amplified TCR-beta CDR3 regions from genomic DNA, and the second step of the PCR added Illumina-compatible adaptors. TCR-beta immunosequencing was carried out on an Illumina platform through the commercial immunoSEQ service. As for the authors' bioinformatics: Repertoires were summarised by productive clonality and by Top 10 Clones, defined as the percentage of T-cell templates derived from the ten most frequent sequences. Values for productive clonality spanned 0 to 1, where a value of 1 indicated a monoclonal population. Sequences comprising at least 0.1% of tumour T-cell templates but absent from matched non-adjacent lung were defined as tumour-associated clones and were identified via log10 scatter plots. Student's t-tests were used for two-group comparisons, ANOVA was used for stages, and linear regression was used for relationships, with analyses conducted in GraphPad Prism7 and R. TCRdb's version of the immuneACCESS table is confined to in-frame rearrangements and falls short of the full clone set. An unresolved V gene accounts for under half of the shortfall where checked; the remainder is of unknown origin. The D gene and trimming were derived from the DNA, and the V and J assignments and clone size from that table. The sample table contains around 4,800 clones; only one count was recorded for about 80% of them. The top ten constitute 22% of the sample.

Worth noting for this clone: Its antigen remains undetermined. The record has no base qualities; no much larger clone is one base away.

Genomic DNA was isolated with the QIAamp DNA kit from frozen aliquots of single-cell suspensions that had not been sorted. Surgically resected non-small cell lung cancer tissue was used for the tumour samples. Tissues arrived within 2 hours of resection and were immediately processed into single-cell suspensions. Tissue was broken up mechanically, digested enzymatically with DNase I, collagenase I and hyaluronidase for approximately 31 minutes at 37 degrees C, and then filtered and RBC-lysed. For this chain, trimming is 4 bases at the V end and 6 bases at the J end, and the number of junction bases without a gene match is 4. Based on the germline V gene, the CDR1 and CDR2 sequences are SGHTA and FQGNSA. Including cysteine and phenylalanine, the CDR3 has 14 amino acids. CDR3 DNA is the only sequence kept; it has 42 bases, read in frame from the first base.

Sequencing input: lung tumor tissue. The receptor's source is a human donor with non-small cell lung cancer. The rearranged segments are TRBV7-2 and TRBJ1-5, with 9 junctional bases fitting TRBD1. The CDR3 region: CASSSRQGGQPQHF. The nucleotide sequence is TGTGCCAGCAGCTCCCGACAGGGGGGTCAGCCCCAGCATTTT.